Included here is one T cell receptor beta chain sequence, with context. This record belongs to a study of CD8 T cells in Susac syndrome. Healthy donors served as the controls. They were matched for age and sex. RNA in amounts of roughly 0.5 to 1 ug was reverse transcribed with random hexamers. Amplification of TCR beta CDR3 spanned 54 Vbeta and 13 Jbeta via immunoSEQ multiplex PCR. TCRdb used MiXCR to reprocess the immunoSEQ multiplex PCR reads, holding one entry per CDR3 protein. The sample has about 200,000 distinct CDR3 sequences; 85% to 95% are singletons. The sequence was collected from a human donor in good health. What was sequenced was CD4+ T cells from PBMCs.

CDR3 bases: TGCAGTGCTCCCGGCCCGGGGCTTACAGATACGCAGTATTTT. Its protein product is CSAPGPGLTDTQYF. The V and J genes are TRBV20-1 and TRBJ2-3; the D call may be TRBD1 or TRBD2 (5 bases each). V lost 5 bases, J lost 3 bases, and 15 bases lay in between. Germline assignment: CDR1 DFQATT and CDR2 SNEGSKA (reference sequence). The CDR3 has 14 amino acids.